Listed below are T cell receptor beta chains from one sample, sequenced in a study of cytomegalovirus exposure and HLA in healthy donors. Produced via immunoSEQ multiplex PCR; TCRdb's table is partial and in-frame only. This table holds 150,000 to 250,000 clones, 75% to 90% found once. The material sequenced was PBMCs. The receptor source for this set is a woman between 45 and 60 years old in good health and CMV-seropositive. CDR3s include the opening cysteine and the closing phenylalanine or tryptophan. D genes are given only for firm matches. Expanded clones get a size class; other rows say once, few or many, or leave the size out.

>.|TRBV4-1|TRBJ2-5|.
TGCGCCAGCAGCCAAGGTGCCAGAGGGCAAGAGACCCAGTACTTC
CASSQGARGQETQYF
>.|TRBV7-9|TRBJ1-6|.
TGTGCCAGCAGCTTAGGCGGGGCCCTCCACTTT
CASSLGGALHF
>.|TRBV28|TRBJ2-5|.
TGTGCCAGCAGTCAAACCGGGCGGGGGACCCAGTACTTC
CASSQTGRGTQYF
>.|TRBV11-3|TRBJ2-7|TRBD1
TGTGCCAGCAGCTCGGGACAGGGGGCCGGGGAGCAGTACTTC
CASSSGQGAGEQYF
>.|TRBV28|TRBJ2-3|.
TGTGCCAGCAGGGGACACCCGCTCGGGCATACGCAGTATTTT
CASRGHPLGHTQYF
>.|TRBV5-4|TRBJ1-2|TRBD1
TGTGCCAGCAGCCCTGGACAGGCTAACTATGGCTACACCTTC
CASSPGQANYGYTF
>.|TRBV6-6|TRBJ1-5|TRBD1
TGTGCCAGCAGTTGGGACAGGATCAATCAGCCCCAGCATTTT
CASSWDRINQPQHF
>.|TRBV18|TRBJ1-2|.
TGTGCCAGCTCACCGCTCGGGCGACAGCTACTTGGCTACACCTTC
CASSPLGRQLLGYTF
>few|TRBV4-3|TRBJ1-1|TRBD1
TGCGCCAGCAGCCAAGAGGGATACGGGACAGGGGGCACTGAAGCTTTCTTT
CASSQEGYGTGGTEAFF
>.|TRBV25-1|TRBJ1-1|.
TGTGCCAGCAGTGTGGCGGGTGGGGTCACTGAAGCTTTCTTT
CASSVAGGVTEAFF
>.|TRBV2|TRBJ2-3|.
TGTGCCAGCAGTCCCAGTGGACAGTCCACAGATACGCAGTATTTT
CASSPSGQSTDTQYF
>.|TRBV10-1|TRBJ2-7|.
TGCGCCAGCAGTGAGACTACAGGGATGGGGGAGCAGTACTTC
CASSETTGMGEQYF
>.|TRBV19|TRBJ2-7|TRBD1
TGTGCCAGTAGTACAGCCGGGACAGGGGAATACGAGCAGTACTTC
CASSTAGTGEYEQYF
>.|TRBV7-7|TRBJ2-5|.
TGTGCCAGCAGCTTAGGGCAGGGAGAGACCCAGTACTTC
CASSLGQGETQYF
>.|TRBV11-2|TRBJ2-7|.
TGTGCCAGCCTCCGTTCAGGATCCTACGAGCAGTACTTC
CASLRSGSYEQYF
>.|TRBV29-1|TRBJ1-2|TRBD1
TGCAGCGGCGTGGGACAGAACTATGGCTACACCTTC
CSGVGQNYGYTF
>.|TRBV10-1|TRBJ2-5|TRBD2
TGCGCCAGCAGTAGCGGGGCTATCCAAGAGACCCAGTACTTC
CASSSGAIQETQYF
>few|TRBV6-1|TRBJ1-5|.
TGTGCCAGCAGGAGGGGGACGGACCATCAGCCCCAGCATTTT
CASRRGTDHQPQHF
>once|TRBV27|TRBJ2-2|.
TGTGCCAGCAGTTTGAGTACGAACACCGGGGAGCTGTTTTTT
CASSLSTNTGELFF
>.|TRBV7-9|TRBJ1-5|TRBD1
TGTGCCATCCCGGGACAGGATCCTAATCAGCCCCAGCATTTT
CAIPGQDPNQPQHF
>.|TRBV11-2|TRBJ2-3|TRBD1
TGTGCCAGCAGCTTACGTTCTCGGCAGGGGGATCTCTACACAGATACGCAGTATTTT
CASSLRSRQGDLYTDTQYF
>.|TRBV19|TRBJ1-6|TRBD1
TGTGCCAGTAGGAAGACAGGGATGGATTCACCCCTCCACTTT
CASRKTGMDSPLHF
>once|TRBV28|TRBJ2-1|TRBD2
TGTGCCAGCAGCTCCTCCGGGACTAGCGGGATTAATGAGCAGTTCTTC
CASSSSGTSGINEQFF
>once|TRBV6-6|TRBJ1-2|.
TGTGCCAGCAGTTACCATACAGGGACCAACTATGGCTACACCTTC
CASSYHTGTNYGYTF